This is a list of T cell receptor beta chains from one sample in a study of cytomegalovirus exposure and HLA in healthy donors. Repertoires were generated with immunoSEQ multiplex PCR, while TCRdb's copy carries only in-frame clones and drops some. The sample consists of 130,000 to 150,000 clones, just under 75% of them appearing once. Sequences were obtained from PBMCs. The source of these receptors is a woman aged 18 to 35 in good health and CMV-seronegative. CDR3s include the opening cysteine and the closing phenylalanine or tryptophan. The D gene is left open where the match is weak. The listing skips clone size in some rows; elsewhere it reads once, few, many or a size class.

clone_size j_call d_call v_call cdr3_aa cdr3_nt
- TRBJ1-2 TRBD1 TRBV6-1 CASSQNTRQGHGYTF TGTGCCAGCAGTCAAAATACTAGACAGGGACATGGCTACACCTTC
- TRBJ2-5 TRBD2 TRBV7-8 CASTRPGLAGGRETQYF TGTGCCAGCACCCGACCGGGACTAGCGGGGGGGCGGGAGACCCAGTACTTC
few TRBJ2-7 TRBD1 TRBV7-2 CASSATGTVLYEQYF TGTGCCAGCAGCGCTACTGGGACAGTTCTCTACGAGCAGTACTTC
- TRBJ2-5 TRBD1 TRBV7-7 CASSLTGVETQYF TGTGCTAGCAGCTTAACAGGGGTAGAGACCCAGTACTTC
few TRBJ1-1 TRBD1 TRBV9 CASSPPGTVNTEAFF TGTGCCAGCAGCCCACCCGGGACAGTAAACACTGAAGCTTTCTTT
few TRBJ2-1 TRBD2 TRBV10-3 CAISGGLSNEQFF TGTGCCATCTCGGGGGGACTTAGCAATGAGCAGTTCTTC
- TRBJ2-3 TRBD1 TRBV10-1 CASSEGTASTSTDTQYF TGCGCCAGCAGTGAGGGGACAGCAAGTACTAGCACAGATACGCAGTATTTT
- TRBJ2-3 TRBD2 TRBV5-4 CASSFPRGAELDTQYF TGTGCCAGCAGCTTTCCGCGGGGGGCCGAGTTGGATACGCAGTATTTT
- TRBJ2-1 TRBD2 TRBV4-1 CASSQSPAGGYNEQFF TGCGCCAGCAGCCAATCACCAGCGGGAGGCTACAATGAGCAGTTCTTC
- TRBJ2-7 - TRBV2 CASSWTAGEQYF TGTGCCAGCAGTTGGACTGCGGGGGAGCAGTACTTC
- TRBJ1-1 TRBD1 TRBV6-5 CASSNRDRIITFF TGTGCCAGTAGTAACCGGGACAGGATCATAACTTTCTTT
- TRBJ1-5 - TRBV10-1 CASSPGGIGQPQHF TGCGCCAGCAGTCCCGGAGGTATAGGGCAGCCCCAGCATTTT
- TRBJ2-3 TRBD2 TRBV7-9 CASSLASGGVTDTQYF TGTGCCAGCAGCTTAGCTAGCGGGGGTGTTACAGATACGCAGTATTTT
- TRBJ1-2 - TRBV18 CASSHRASNYGYTF TGTGCCAGCTCACACAGGGCGTCTAACTATGGCTACACCTTC
few TRBJ2-2 TRBD2 TRBV4-2 CASSQGLTPGELFF TGTGCCAGCAGCCAGGGACTAACCCCCGGGGAGCTGTTTTTT
- TRBJ2-1 TRBD1 TRBV5-5 CASSLAVDRVHNEQFF TGTGCCAGCAGCTTGGCCGTTGACAGGGTTCACAATGAGCAGTTCTTC
- TRBJ2-1 TRBD2 TRBV7-2 CASSSGLAIDNEQFF TGTGCCAGCAGCTCCGGACTAGCGATTGACAATGAGCAGTTCTTC
once TRBJ1-6 - TRBV4-3 CASSQDRSRSGPLHF TGCGCCAGCAGCCAAGATCGCAGTAGATCAGGACCCCTCCACTTT
- TRBJ2-1 TRBD2 TRBV5-4 CASSAGTSGSHNEQFF TGTGCCAGCAGCGCGGGGACTAGCGGGAGCCACAATGAGCAGTTCTTC
- TRBJ2-3 TRBD2 TRBV28 CASSLDLLGLAGGPRGTDTQYF TGTGCCAGCAGTTTAGACCTTCTGGGACTAGCGGGAGGGCCGCGTGGCACAGATACGCAGTATTTT
- TRBJ2-6 TRBD1 TRBV27 CASSPDRGGANVLTF TGTGCCAGCAGTCCCGACAGGGGTGGGGCCAACGTCCTGACTTTC
- TRBJ1-1 TRBD1 TRBV5-1 CASSFSTGGNQAFF TGCGCCAGCAGCTTTTCGACAGGGGGCAATCAAGCTTTCTTT
- TRBJ2-1 TRBD2 TRBV5-1 CASSLGSSGGANEQFF TGCGCCAGCAGCTTGGGGAGTAGCGGGGGCGCGAATGAGCAGTTCTTC
- TRBJ2-1 TRBD1 TRBV11-3 CASSSGQASYNEQFF TGTGCCAGCAGCTCGGGACAGGCCTCCTACAATGAGCAGTTCTTC
- TRBJ1-3 - TRBV28 CASSFTGNTIYF TGTGCCAGCAGTTTTACTGGAAACACCATATATTTT
- TRBJ2-7 - TRBV5-1 CASRGSTYEQYF TGCGCCAGCAGGGGGAGCACCTACGAGCAGTACTTC
- TRBJ1-6 - TRBV6-5 CASSLGRGNNSPLHF TGTGCCAGCAGTTTGGGTAGGGGAAATAATTCACCCCTCCACTTT
- TRBJ2-7 - TRBV27 CASSLNWADLEQYF TGTGCCAGCAGTCTCAATTGGGCCGATTTGGAGCAGTACTTC
- TRBJ2-2 - TRBV9 CASRDARGTGELFF TGTGCCAGCAGAGACGCTAGGGGTACCGGGGAGCTGTTTTTT
few TRBJ2-5 - TRBV6-1 CASSQQVQETQYF TGTGCCAGCAGTCAACAGGTCCAAGAGACCCAGTACTTC
- TRBJ1-4 TRBD1 TRBV5-1 CASSRTGRVQTNEKLFF TGCGCCAGCAGCCGGACAGGGAGGGTTCAGACTAATGAAAAACTGTTTTTT
- TRBJ2-1 TRBD2 TRBV29-1 CSVAPSGRELNEQFF TGCAGCGTAGCCCCATCCGGGCGGGAGTTGAATGAGCAGTTCTTC
few TRBJ2-1 TRBD1 TRBV18 CASSGTGGYEQFF TGTGCCAGCTCTGGGACAGGGGGATATGAGCAGTTCTTC
- TRBJ1-2 - TRBV20-1 CSAGGVYGYTF TGCAGTGCTGGGGGGGTCTATGGCTACACCTTC
- TRBJ2-1 - TRBV9 CASSAKISGNEQFF TGTGCCAGCAGCGCCAAAATTAGCGGCAATGAGCAGTTCTTC
once TRBJ2-1 - TRBV6-1 CASSDWGVKNNEQFF TGTGCCAGCAGTGATTGGGGCGTTAAGAACAATGAGCAGTTCTTC
- TRBJ1-2 TRBD1 TRBV5-1 CASSFTTGTYGYTF TGCGCCAGCAGCTTCACGACAGGGACCTATGGCTACACCTTC
few TRBJ1-5 - TRBV10-3 CAISADTDNQPQHF TGTGCCATCAGTGCGGACACAGACAATCAGCCCCAGCATTTT
- TRBJ2-2 TRBD1 TRBV4-1 CASSPEPGQDNTGELFF TGCGCCAGCAGCCCAGAACCGGGACAGGACAACACCGGGGAGCTGTTTTTT
- TRBJ1-5 TRBD1 TRBV18 CASSPGESGQFIYSNQPQHF TGTGCCAGCTCACCGGGGGAATCGGGACAGTTCATTTATAGCAATCAGCCCCAGCATTTT
- TRBJ1-6 TRBD1 TRBV10-3 CAISESLPGGSPLHF TGTGCCATCAGTGAATCCCTGCCAGGGGGATCACCCCTCCACTTT
- TRBJ2-7 - TRBV7-3 CASSLLRGSSYEQYF TGTGCCAGCAGCTTATTGAGAGGGAGCTCCTACGAGCAGTACTTC